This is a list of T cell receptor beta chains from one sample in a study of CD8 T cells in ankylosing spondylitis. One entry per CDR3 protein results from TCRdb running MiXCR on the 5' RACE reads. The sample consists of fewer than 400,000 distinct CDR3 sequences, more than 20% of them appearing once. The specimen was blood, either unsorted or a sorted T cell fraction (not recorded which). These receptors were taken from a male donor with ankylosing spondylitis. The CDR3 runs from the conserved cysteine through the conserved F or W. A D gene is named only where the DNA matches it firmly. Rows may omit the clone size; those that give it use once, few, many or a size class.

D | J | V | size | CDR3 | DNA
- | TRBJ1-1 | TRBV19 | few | CASSMTENTEAFF | TGTGCCAGTAGTATGACGGAGAACACTGAAGCTTTCTTT
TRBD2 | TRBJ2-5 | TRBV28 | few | CASIQAGEETQYF | TGTGCCAGCATTCAGGCGGGAGAAGAGACCCAGTACTTC
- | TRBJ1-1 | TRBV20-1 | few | CSASLWGIEAFF | TGCAGTGCTAGCCTGTGGGGGATTGAAGCTTTCTTT
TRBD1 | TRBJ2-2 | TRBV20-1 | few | CSAVVGTEFTGELFF | TGCAGTGCTGTTGTCGGGACAGAGTTTACCGGGGAGCTGTTTTTT
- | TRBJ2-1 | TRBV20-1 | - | CSATLATYNEQFF | TGCAGTGCTACACTGGCCACCTACAATGAGCAGTTCTTC
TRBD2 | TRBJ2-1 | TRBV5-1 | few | CASSESGGPLNEQFF | TGCGCCAGCAGTGAATCGGGAGGGCCTTTAAATGAGCAGTTCTTC
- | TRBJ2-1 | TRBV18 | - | CASSQQSSYNEQFF | TGTGCCAGCTCACAACAGAGCTCCTACAATGAGCAGTTCTTC
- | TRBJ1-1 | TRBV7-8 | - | CASSLVSGTNTEAFF | TGTGCCAGCAGCTTAGTCTCAGGAACGAACACTGAAGCTTTCTTT
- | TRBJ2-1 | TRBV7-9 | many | CASSLGRSYNEQFF | TGTGCCAGCAGCCTGGGACGCTCCTACAATGAGCAGTTCTTC
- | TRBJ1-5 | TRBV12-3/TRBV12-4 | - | CASALGTPGQPQHF | TGTGCCAGCGCCCTGGGGACCCCGGGGCAGCCCCAGCATTTT